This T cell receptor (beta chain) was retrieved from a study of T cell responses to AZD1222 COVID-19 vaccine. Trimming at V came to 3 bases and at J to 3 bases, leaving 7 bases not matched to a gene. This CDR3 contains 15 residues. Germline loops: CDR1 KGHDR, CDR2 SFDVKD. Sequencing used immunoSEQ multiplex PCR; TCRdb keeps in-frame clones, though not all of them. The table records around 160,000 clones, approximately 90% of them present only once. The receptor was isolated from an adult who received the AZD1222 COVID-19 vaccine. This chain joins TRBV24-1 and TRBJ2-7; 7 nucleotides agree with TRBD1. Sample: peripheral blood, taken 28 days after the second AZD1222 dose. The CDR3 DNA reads TGTGCCACCAGTGATCCGAAAGGGGACAGCTACGAGCAGTACTTC. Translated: CATSDPKGDSYEQYF.